These T cell receptor beta chains were read from a single sample in a study of blood T cell repertoires in COVID-19. Sequenced by immunoSEQ multiplex PCR; TCRdb stores in-frame clones only, minus some. There are approximately 11,000 clones in the sample; about 88% occur only once, and roughly a fifth lies in the top ten. The sequenced sample consisted of peripheral blood. These receptors all stem from a woman aged 60-75 years with active COVID-19. CDR3s include the opening cysteine and the closing phenylalanine or tryptophan. A D gene is named only where the DNA matches it firmly. A clone size is listed for some rows: how often the clone was seen (once, few, many), or a class if it is expanded.

NA,NA,TRBJ1-2,TRBV27,TGTGCCAGCAGCACGATCACCGGCGGATCCTATGGCTACACCTTC,CASSTITGGSYGYTF
NA,TRBD1,TRBJ1-1,TRBV2,TGTGCCAGCAGAGAAGCAGGGGGGAACACTGAAGCTTTCTTT,CASREAGGNTEAFF
NA,TRBD1,TRBJ2-5,TRBV12-3/TRBV12-4,TGTGCCAGCAACCCAGGGGGCACAGAGACCCAGTACTTC,CASNPGGTETQYF
NA,TRBD1,TRBJ1-2,TRBV7-6,TGTGCCAGCGGACAGGGTCGGGACTATGGCTACACCTTC,CASGQGRDYGYTF
NA,NA,TRBJ2-2,TRBV19,TGTGCCAGTAGTCCCCTCCAAACGGGGAACACCGGGGAGCTGTTTTTT,CASSPLQTGNTGELFF
NA,NA,TRBJ2-1,TRBV7-9,TGTGCCAGCAGCTCCGGACTCGACCCTGGGGATGAGCAGTTCTTC,CASSSGLDPGDEQFF
NA,TRBD1,TRBJ1-3,TRBV6-4,TGTGCCAGCTCCGACGCTAAGGACAGGGGCTTATCTGGAAACACCATATATTTT,CASSDAKDRGLSGNTIYF
NA,TRBD2,TRBJ2-1,TRBV7-2,TGTGCCAGCAGCTTACCGGGAGGGACATTGGTTGAGCAGTTCTTC,CASSLPGGTLVEQFF
NA,TRBD1,TRBJ1-2,TRBV28,TGTGCCAGCAGTCGACAGGGGGCGGTTAACTATGGCTACACCTTC,CASSRQGAVNYGYTF
NA,TRBD1,TRBJ1-1,TRBV7-9,TGTGCCAGCAGCCCAACTCTACAGGGGTGGACCACTGAAGCTTTCTTT,CASSPTLQGWTTEAFF
NA,NA,TRBJ1-5,TRBV28,TGTGCCAGCAGCTCCCTACAGGGATTTTATAGCAATCAGCCCCAGCATTTT,CASSSLQGFYSNQPQHF
once,NA,TRBJ2-1,TRBV9,TGTGCCAGCAGCGTAGAGGTGGGCTTAGAACAGTTCTTC,CASSVEVGLEQFF
NA,NA,TRBJ2-5,TRBV12-5,TGTGCTAGCGAAAGTTATGGACTGATCCAAGAGACCCAGTACTTC,CASESYGLIQETQYF
NA,TRBD1,TRBJ1-5,TRBV24-1,TGTGCCACCAGTGACCCCCGGACAGGGAACAATCAGCCCCAGCATTTT,CATSDPRTGNNQPQHF
NA,NA,TRBJ1-2,TRBV12-3/TRBV12-4,TGTGCCAGCAGTTTAGGGCGGATCTATGGCTACACCTTC,CASSLGRIYGYTF
NA,TRBD2,TRBJ2-1,TRBV20-1,TGCAGTGCTGGTGGGACTAGCGGGAGGGCCCTCCATGAGCAGTTCTTC,CSAGGTSGRALHEQFF
NA,NA,TRBJ2-1,TRBV24-1,TGTGCCACCAGAGATCGGGGGAGCTCCTACAATGAGCAGTTCTTC,CATRDRGSSYNEQFF
NA,TRBD2,TRBJ2-1,TRBV9,TGTGCCAGCAGCGTAGTCCCGAACGGGGGGGGATTCAATGAGCAGTTCTTC,CASSVVPNGGGFNEQFF
NA,TRBD1,TRBJ1-2,TRBV27,TGTGCCAGCAGTCCGACCGGGACAGCCATATATGGCTACACCTTC,CASSPTGTAIYGYTF
NA,TRBD1,TRBJ1-3,TRBV12-3/TRBV12-4,TGTGCCACCCGCGACAGGGCTGGAAACACCATATATTTT,CATRDRAGNTIYF
NA,NA,TRBJ2-2,TRBV27,TGTGCCACTACGAGCTATAACACCGGGGAGCTGTTTTTT,CATTSYNTGELFF
NA,TRBD2,TRBJ2-7,TRBV3-1/TRBV3-2,TGTGCCAGCAGCCCCCCCCTTAGCGGGAACGAGCAGTACTTC,CASSPPLSGNEQYF
NA,NA,TRBJ2-3,TRBV29-1,TGCAGCGTTGAAAACAGACCCTTCACAGATACGCAGTATTTT,CSVENRPFTDTQYF
once,NA,TRBJ2-2,TRBV12-5,TGTGCTAGTGGTCCCCCAGGGCGGAACACCGGGGAGCTGTTTTTT,CASGPPGRNTGELFF
NA,TRBD2,TRBJ2-7,TRBV7-8,TGTGCCAGCAGCCTAGGACTAGCGGGAACCTACGAGCAGTACTTC,CASSLGLAGTYEQYF
once,TRBD1,TRBJ1-2,TRBV27,TGTGCCAGCAGTTTGTCACAGGGGGCCTATGGCTACACCTTC,CASSLSQGAYGYTF
NA,TRBD1,TRBJ1-1,TRBV18,TGTGCCAGCTCACCGGGAAAAGGGGGCCTTGGCACTGAAGCTTTCTTT,CASSPGKGGLGTEAFF
NA,NA,TRBJ1-1,TRBV9,TGTGCCAGCAGCGTAAGGACTGAGAACACTGAAGCTTTCTTT,CASSVRTENTEAFF
NA,NA,TRBJ1-4,TRBV3-1/TRBV3-2,TGTGCCAGCAGCCAAGCAGGAGAAAAACTGTTTTTT,CASSQAGEKLFF